This TCR beta chain was recovered during a study of human T cells and chemical hapten exposure. Study-wide results and limits: The number of TCRs over 1 in 1000 frequency stayed unchanged after DPC.

This clonotype was recorded a few times. Its specificity is not known. TCRdb itself ran the RACE reads through MiXCR, one entry per CDR3 protein. The sample carries 90,000 to 110,000 distinct CDR3 sequences, around 35% recorded once. The CDR3 has 13 amino acids. Deletions cut 3 bases from V and 1 base from J, with 6 bases between. CDR1 KGHSH and CDR2 LQKENI come from the germline V gene. Time point denoted: patch test 3, about 24 weeks after DPC sensitization. Treatment reported: therapeutic diphenylcyclopropenone sensitization with weekly scalp DPC. The sequence was obtained from a man aged 40-55 years with alopecia areata. Some clones in this sample may be carry-over from other donors' samples. The chain couples TRBV18 to TRBJ1-2, with D maybe TRBD1 (5 bases). The sequencing here drew on whole blood, taken in connection with sensitization to the hapten diphenylcyclopropenone (DPC). In DNA form, the CDR3 reads TGTGCCAGCTCACCTGGGGGTAACTATGGCTACACCTTC. Translating gives CASSPGGNYGYTF.